Listed below are T cell receptor beta chains from one sample, sequenced in a study of shared clonotypes between healthy human individuals. Sequencing was performed with immunoSEQ multiplex PCR; in TCRdb, only in-frame clones are kept and a portion is missing. There are some 1.1 million clones in the sample; approximately 80% occur only once, and 0.89% lies in the top ten. The sample was memory CD4+ T cells from PBMCs. The source of these receptors is a man between 18 and 35 years old in good health. Some clones in this sample may be carry-over from other donors' samples. CDR3s include the opening cysteine and the closing phenylalanine or tryptophan. Fields, in order: J gene, D gene, clone size, V gene, CDR3 DNA, CDR3 protein. D genes are given only for firm matches. Size tells how often a clone was seen (once, few, many) or the class of an expanded clone, and some rows leave it out.

TRBJ2-7	TRBD2	few	TRBV5-1	TGCGCCAGCAGCTTGGACGGGAGGAGTGACGAGCAGTACTTC	CASSLDGRSDEQYF
TRBJ2-1	TRBD2	few	TRBV7-8	TGTGCCAGCAGCTTAGTTGTGACTAGCGGGAACGGTGAGCAGTTCTTC	CASSLVVTSGNGEQFF
TRBJ2-3	TRBD2	few	TRBV7-3	TGTGCCAGCAGCCCGGCGGCTAGCGGGAGTAGAGATACGCAGTATTTT	CASSPAASGSRDTQYF
TRBJ1-4	.	.	TRBV7-9	TGTGCCAGCAGCTTTGGGGGAGAACTGTTTTTT	CASSFGGELFF
TRBJ1-5	.	few	TRBV4-1	TGCGCCAGCAGCCAAGATAGAGGTCAGCCCCAGCATTTT	CASSQDRGQPQHF
TRBJ1-5	TRBD1	.	TRBV25-1	TGTGCCAGCAGTCATCGGGGGACAGTCAGCCGCAATCAGCCCCAGCATTTT	CASSHRGTVSRNQPQHF
TRBJ1-5	.	.	TRBV6-1	TGTGCCAGCAGTGAAGCGGGGTACCAGCCCCAGCATTTT	CASSEAGYQPQHF
TRBJ2-7	.	.	TRBV10-2	TGCGCCAGCCCTACCCGTTTGTACGAGCAGTACTTC	CASPTRLYEQYF
TRBJ2-2	.	.	TRBV19	TGTGCCAGTAGTAGAGGGTTTCGCACCGGGGAGCTGTTTTTT	CASSRGFRTGELFF
TRBJ2-3	TRBD2	.	TRBV19	TGTGCCAGCACTAGCGGGAGATTGGGGGATACGCAGTATTTT	CASTSGRLGDTQYF
TRBJ1-5	TRBD1	.	TRBV5-5	TGTGCCAGCAGCTTACGACAGGGGTCGGTTCAGGGCAATCAGCCCCAGCATTTT	CASSLRQGSVQGNQPQHF
TRBJ2-3	.	.	TRBV5-1	TGCGCCAGCAGCTTGTTGGGACTCGTACTGTCCCCAGATACGCAGTATTTT	CASSLLGLVLSPDTQYF
TRBJ1-1	.	few	TRBV4-2	TGTGCCAGCAGCCAAGGTTTCATGAACACTGAAGCTTTCTTT	CASSQGFMNTEAFF
TRBJ2-7	TRBD2	once	TRBV5-1	TGCGCCAGCAGCCAAGTAGCGGGATCCTACGAGCAGTACTTC	CASSQVAGSYEQYF
TRBJ2-3	TRBD1	.	TRBV7-2	TGTGCCAGCAGCTTAGGACAGGGAGCAGATACGCAGTATTTT	CASSLGQGADTQYF